The source of this TCR beta chain is a study of shared clonotypes between healthy human individuals. In the naive CD8 group, cells lacked CD45RO and were positively selected for CCR7, so terminally differentiated effector memory CD45RA+ cells were left out. Of note for this clone: Other DNA sequences in this specimen translate into the identical CDR3.

TCRdb keeps only in-frame clones here, not all; method: immunoSEQ multiplex PCR. The data contain over 2,000,000 clones, about 93% of them singletons. This CDR3 region has 13 residues. Trimming cost V 3 bases and J 5 bases, with 10 bases left between them. Germline CDR1 reads MNHEY; CDR2 reads SMNVEV (reference sequence). The chain couples TRBV27 to TRBJ1-1; D is perhaps TRBD1 (5 bases). The sample taken for sequencing was naive CD8+ T cells from PBMCs. The clonotype was recovered from a man younger than 30 in good health. Some clones in this sample may be carry-over from other donors' samples. CDR3 loop: CASSLLGDTEAFF. In DNA, the CDR3 is TGTGCCAGCAGTTTGTTGGGGGATACTGAAGCTTTCTTT.